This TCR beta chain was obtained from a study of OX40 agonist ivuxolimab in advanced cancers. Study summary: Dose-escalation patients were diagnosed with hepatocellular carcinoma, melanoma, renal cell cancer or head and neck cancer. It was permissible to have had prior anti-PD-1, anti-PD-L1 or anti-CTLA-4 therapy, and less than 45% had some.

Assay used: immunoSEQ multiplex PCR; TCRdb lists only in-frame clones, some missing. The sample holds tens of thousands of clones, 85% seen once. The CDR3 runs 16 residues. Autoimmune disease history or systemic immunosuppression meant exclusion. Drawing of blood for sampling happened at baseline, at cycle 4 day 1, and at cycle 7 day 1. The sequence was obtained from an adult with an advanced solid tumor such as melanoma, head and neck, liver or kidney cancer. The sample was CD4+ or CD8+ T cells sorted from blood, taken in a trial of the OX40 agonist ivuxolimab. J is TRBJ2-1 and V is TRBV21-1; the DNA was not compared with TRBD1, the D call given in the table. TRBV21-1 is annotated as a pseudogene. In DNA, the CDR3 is TGTGCCAGCAGCGCCGATGCCCGTGGACATTACAATGAGCAGTTCTTC. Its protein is CASSADARGHYNEQFF.